Each of the 30 T cell receptor beta chains below was sequenced from the same sample in a study of CD4 and CD8 cells across lung adenocarcinoma regions. Each CDR3 protein gets one entry after TCRdb re-called the PCR reads with MiXCR. The sample holds some 8,800 distinct CDR3 sequences, 51% seen once. Sequenced material: CD4+ T cells from the margin of a lung tumor. Every receptor here comes from a male donor with lung adenocarcinoma. The CD4 and CD8 labels of this study may be unreliable.

The rearrangement uses TRBV6-1 and TRBJ2-1; the D gene is possibly TRBD2 (5 bases). This CDR3 is built from 17 residues. Trimming took 3 bases from V and 7 from J, leaving 22 bases between them. The germline gives CDR1 MNHNS, CDR2 SASEGT. Here the CDR3 reads CASSEAPGGITPNEQFF. DNA for the CDR3: TGTGCCAGCAGTGAGGCCCCAGGAGGTATAACCCCAAATGAGCAGTTCTTC.

This chain joins TRBV27 and TRBJ2-5; tentatively, D is TRBD1 or TRBD2 (5 bases each). TRBJ2-7 explains the end of the DNA better; the J call may be wrong. Per the germline V gene, CDR1 is MNHEY and CDR2 is SMNVEV (reference sequence). This CDR3 contains 15 residues. The CDR3 spells CASSFGEPGRYEQYF. The DNA for the CDR3 is TGTGCCAGCAGTTTTGGGGAGCCGGGACGCTACGAGCAGTACTTC.

This clonotype was seen just once. One junction end disagrees with the germline gene, perhaps due to a read error. The gene calls are TRBV25-1 and TRBJ2-3; D possibly corresponds to TRBD2 (7 bases). The germline V gene encodes CDR1 MGHDK and CDR2 SYGVNS. This CDR3 comprises 17 residues. CDR3 bases: TGTGCCAGCAGTGAGGGGGGAGGGGGGGATGACACAGATACCCAGTACTTT. Translating gives CASSEGGGGDDTDTQYF.

J is TRBJ2-1 and V is TRBV7-8, with TRBD2 matching over 8 bases. The DNA matches TRBJ2-5 better at its end, which makes the J call doubtful. Per germline, CDR1 SGHVS and CDR2 FQNEAQ. This CDR3 contains 15 residues. The CDR3 region has the DNA TGTGCCAGCAGCTTTGGAAGCGGGAGAGGGGAGACCCAGTACTTC. Translated: CASSFGSGRGETQYF.

This CDR3 reads CASSATSTGTQYF. The CDR3 nucleotides read TGTGCCAGCAGTGCGACGAGCACAGGGACGCAGTATTTT. The rearrangement links TRBV6-1 to TRBJ2-3, with D perhaps TRBD1 (6 bases). This CDR3 has 13 residues. The germline gives CDR1 MNHNS, CDR2 SASEGT. V gave up 4 bases and J gave up 9 bases, with 14 bases separating them.

The chain has TRBV7-2 and TRBJ2-5; 16 bases agree with TRBD2. TRBJ2-7 explains the end of the DNA better; the J call may be wrong. Germline V gene sequence: CDR1 SGHTA, CDR2 FQGNSA. The CDR3 consists of 17 residues. The CDR3 sequence is CASRGGTSGRAFYEQYF. The CDR3 DNA reads as TGTGCCAGCAGAGGGGGGACTAGCGGGAGGGCCTTCTACGAGCAGTACTTC.

The chain recombines TRBV9 with TRBJ2-7, with 7 bases lining up with TRBD1. The germline gives CDR1 SGDLS, CDR2 YYNGEE. The trim removed 3 bases at V and 5 bases at J, leaving 11 bases unmatched. This CDR3 region has 15 residues. As DNA, the CDR3 is TGTGCCAGCAGCGCAGGACCCGGGACAGTTGACGAGCAGTACTTC. This gives the protein CASSAGPGTVDEQYF.

This chain connects TRBV7-6 to TRBJ2-2; 7 nucleotides line up with TRBD1. CDR1 and CDR2 from the germline V gene are SGHVS and FNYEAQ. After removal of 1 base from V and 2 bases from J, the junction contained 10 bases not matched to a gene. The CDR3 contains 18 residues. The CDR3 DNA is TGTGCCAGCAGCTTAGAGACAGGGTCGGGCGCTAACACCGGGGAGCTGTTTTTT. It codes for CASSLETGSGANTGELFF.

V gene TRBV6-1 combines with J gene TRBJ2-1; D might be TRBD1 or TRBD2, each matching 5 bases. With 6 bases removed from V and 9 bases from J, the gap between germline ends came to 15 bases. Germline V gene sequence: CDR1 MNHNS, CDR2 SASEGT. This CDR3 has 13 residues. CDR3 loop: CASSQVRGGEQFF. CDR3 nucleotides: TGTGCCAGCAGCCAAGTGAGGGGCGGTGAGCAGTTCTTC.

Many counts were recorded for this clonotype. The chain has TRBV10-3 and TRBJ1-2; tentatively, D is TRBD1 (5 bases). CDR1 and CDR2 (germline): ENHRY, SYGVKD. Trimming left V 0 bases short and J 3 bases short, with 5 bases between. The CDR3 sequence is 13 residues long. The CDR3 protein is CAISESRDYGYTF. The CDR3 DNA sequence: TGTGCCATCAGTGAGTCCAGGGACTATGGCTACACCTTC.

This clonotype was seen many times. This sequence joins TRBV6-2 or TRBV6-3 and TRBJ2-3; a weak D match, TRBD2 (5 bases). Germline loops: CDR1 MNHEY, CDR2 SVGEGT. The CDR3 covers 16 residues. Between the trimmed V and J ends, which lost 8 bases and 0 bases, there was a span of 18 bases. The CDR3 nucleotides are TGTGCCAGCCGTCCGGAGGCAGACCCTAGCACAGATACGCAGTATTTT. Protein product: CASRPEADPSTDTQYF.

This clonotype qualifies as medium-sized. The genes are TRBV10-3 and TRBJ2-3, with TRBD2 matching over 14 bases. The germline gives CDR1 ENHRY, CDR2 SYGVKD. The CDR3 is 14 amino acids. The V and J ends lost 6 bases and 4 bases, in that order; junction bases with no gene match: 0. The CDR3 spells CAIRTSGGADTQYF. The CDR3 DNA reads TGTGCCATCAGGACTAGCGGGGGGGCAGATACGCAGTATTTT.

A few counts support this clonotype. In DNA, the CDR3 is TGTGCCAGCAGCTCCTCCCCTCGGGATGAGCAGTTCTTC. It yields the protein CASSSSPRDEQFF. This rearrangement joins TRBV11-2 to TRBJ2-1; D is unresolved. The CDR3 sequence is 13 residues long. Germline-derived CDR1 and CDR2 are SGHAT and FQNNGV. V lost 4 bases and J 8 bases, leaving 12 bases between the germline ends.

On this clonotype: This may be a read error: a much more frequent sequence differs by one nucleotide. This CDR3 is missing its conserved last phenylalanine or tryptophan, likely due to a read error. The chain joins TRBV27 to TRBJ2-5, with D perhaps matching TRBD1 or TRBD2 (5 bases each). Germline V CDR1 and CDR2: MNHEY, SMNVEV (reference sequence). Trimming cost V 5 bases and J 11 bases, with 18 bases left between them. This CDR3 spans 13 amino acids. The CDR3 region has the DNA TGTGCCAGCAGTCCCCACATCCGAGGGGAGCAGTACCTC. This encodes CASSPHIRGEQYL.

The chain joins TRBV12-3 or TRBV12-4 to TRBJ1-5; D uncertain. V was cut by 3 bases and J by 6 bases, with 6 bases left in between. The CDR3 has 12 residues. CDR3 nucleotide sequence: TGTGCCAGCAGTTTTGGGGTTCAGCCCCAGCATTTT. Translation: CASSFGVQPQHF.

This clonotype rates as medium-sized (0.01 to 0.1%). This rearrangement joins TRBV27 to TRBJ2-1; D gene ambiguous. The V gene's germline CDR1 is MNHEY and CDR2 SMNVEV (reference sequence). V lost 6 bases to trimming and J lost 0 bases, with 9 bases between them. The CDR3 is 14 residues long. The CDR3 DNA reads as TGTGCCAGCAGAACCGTGAGCTCCTACAATGAGCAGTTCTTC. It encodes CASRTVSSYNEQFF.

This chain joins TRBV5-1 and TRBJ1-2, with TRBD1 matching 9 bases. Germline CDR1 is SGHRS and CDR2 is YFSETQ. With 4 bases clipped from V and 8 bases from J, the junction kept 9 bases outside the gene matches. The CDR3 contains 14 residues. CDR3 region: CASSDPQGAQGYTF. CDR3 in DNA: TGCGCCAGCAGCGACCCACAGGGGGCGCAGGGCTACACCTTC.

The V call is TRBV6-1, the J call TRBJ2-3; D may match TRBD1 or TRBD2 (5 bases each). The J call may be mistaken, given a closer DNA end match to TRBJ2-7. The CDR3 length is 17 residues. Germline assignment: CDR1 MNHNS and CDR2 SASEGT. DNA for the CDR3: TGTGCCAGCAGGGCGGGCGGACTGGGGGTTAGCACAGAGACGCAGTACTTC. Encoded protein: CASRAGGLGVSTETQYF.

This clonotype is categorized as large (0.1 to 1%). V gene TRBV6-1 combines with J gene TRBJ2-1; the D gene is possibly TRBD1 (7 bases). CDR1 is MNHNS, CDR2 SASEGT, per germline. This CDR3 comprises 16 residues. V was shortened by 6 bases and J by 6 bases, with 21 bases between the two germline ends. The CDR3 is CASRDRNYLGGNEQFF. Here the CDR3 DNA reads TGTGCCAGCAGGGACAGGAATTATCTGGGGGGCAATGAGCAGTTCTTC.

The chain's CDR3 is CASSQGTGYGYTF. DNA of the CDR3: TGTGCCAGCAGCCAAGGGACGGGCTATGGCTACACCTTC. This rearrangement joins TRBV4-2 to TRBJ1-2; no reliable D call. The CDR3 covers 13 residues. Per germline, CDR1 LGHNA and CDR2 YNFKEQ. The V end lost 1 base, the J end lost 4 bases, and 7 bases lay between the germline ends.

Notes on this clonotype: One junction end does not reproduce the germline sequence, and a read error may be involved. The chain recombines TRBV27 with TRBJ2-4; tentative D call: TRBD2 (6 bases). The CDR3 totals 19 residues. CDR1 is MNHEY and CDR2 is SMNVEV in the germline V gene (reference sequence). This chain's CDR3 is CASRASGLSGQCAKDIQYF. As DNA, the CDR3 is TGTGCCAGCAGAGCCAGCGGGCTCTCGGGGCAGTGTGCCAAAGACATTCAGTACTTC.

The V gene is TRBV12-3 or TRBV12-4, the J gene TRBJ2-1; 7 bases fit TRBD1. The CDR3 extends over 16 amino acids. V lost 5 bases to trimming and J lost 3 bases; unmatched junction nucleotides: 10. The CDR3 nucleotides read TGTGCCAGCAGTATACACGGGACAGACCTCTACAATGAGCAGTTCTTC. As protein: CASSIHGTDLYNEQFF.

As to this clonotype: One junction end disagrees with the germline gene, perhaps due to a read error. The V and J genes are TRBV6-5 and TRBJ2-4, with TRBD2 identical over 7 bases. Near its end, the DNA agrees better with TRBJ2-3, so the J call may be wrong. Germline V lookup: CDR1 MNHEY, CDR2 SVGAGI. CDR3 size: 17 residues. Written as DNA, the CDR3 is TGTGCCAGCAGTTACGGTGGGGGGGTGGGAGTGAAAAATACTCAGTATTTT. Protein: CASSYGGGVGVKNTQYF.

The chain recombines TRBV7-2 with TRBJ2-3; 12 bases line up with TRBD2. The V and J ends lost 4 bases and 6 bases, in that order; junction bases with no gene match: 8. From germline, CDR1 is SGHTA and CDR2 FQGNSA. The CDR3 totals 16 residues. CDR3 nucleotide sequence: TGTGCCAGCAGCTCCTCTAGCGGGGGGGCCCATGATACGCAGTATTTT. This codes for CASSSSSGGAHDTQYF.

By proportion, this clonotype is medium-sized. V is TRBV7-2 and J is TRBJ2-2; TRBD2 might be the D (5 bases). Trimming cost V 3 bases and J 2 bases, with 13 bases left between them. Per the germline V gene, CDR1 is SGHTA and CDR2 is FQGNSA. The CDR3 is made up of 16 amino acids. The CDR3 loop reads CASSFSAELNTGELFF. The CDR3 DNA reads TGTGCCAGCAGCTTTAGCGCAGAACTCAACACCGGGGAGCTGTTTTTT.

A remark on this clonotype: The CDR3 does not end in the conserved phenylalanine or tryptophan, so this is likely a read error. This chain links TRBV6-1 with TRBJ2-5; tentative D call: TRBD1 (6 bases). The CDR3 is made up of 14 amino acids. Trimming removed 6 bases at V and 6 bases at J, with 17 bases between. Germline V gene lookup returns CDR1 MNHNS and CDR2 SASEGT. In nucleotides, the CDR3 is TGTGCCAGCAGGGAAAGTTGGCAGGGGAAGACCCAGTACTAC. It yields the protein CASRESWQGKTQYY.

This chain links TRBV6-1 with TRBJ2-3, with TRBD2 matching over 13 bases. Near its end, the DNA agrees better with TRBJ2-7, so the J call may be wrong. The germline V gene encodes CDR1 MNHNS and CDR2 SASEGT. This CDR3 has 19 residues. The CDR3 DNA reads TGTGCCAGCACCTCCGCGGGACTAGCGGGGCTAAGTACCACAAACACGCAGTACTTC. It yields the protein CASTSAGLAGLSTTNTQYF.

A remark on this clonotype: Sequence at one end of the junction differs from germline and may be a read error. The chain links TRBV10-3 to TRBJ2-3; 8 bases map to TRBD2. Looked up from germline, CDR1 is ENHRY and CDR2 is SYGVKD. There are 17 residues in the CDR3. CDR3 sequence: CAISGPTGGRDTNTQYF. The CDR3 bases are TGTGCCATCAGTGGCCCTACGGGGGGGAGAGACACAAATACGCAGTATTTT.

The chain links TRBV6-1 to TRBJ2-1; 10 bases are a match to TRBD2. The ends lost 5 bases at V and 4 bases at J; junction bases unmatched: 2. Looked up from germline, CDR1 is MNHNS and CDR2 is SASEGT. The CDR3 totals 14 residues. The CDR3 bases are TGTGCCAGCAGTCCGGGACTAGCGTACAATGAGCAGTTCTTC. As protein: CASSPGLAYNEQFF.

The chain uses TRBV6-1 and TRBJ2-2, with D hard to call. The CDR3 is 14 amino acids. Germline CDR1 is MNHNS and CDR2 is SASEGT. The V end lost 6 bases, the J end lost 2 bases, and 10 bases lay between the germline ends. The CDR3 DNA reads as TGTGCCAGCAGAAAACTCCAAAACACCGGGGAGCTGTTTTTT. It yields the protein CASRKLQNTGELFF.